This TCR beta chain was found in a study of graft-versus-host responses after intestinal transplantation. Study overall: Every one of the recipients received anti-thymocyte globulin induction and afterwards took tacrolimus and steroids for approximately three years.

Notes on this clone: The antigen is undetermined.

Clones were sequenced by immunoSEQ multiplex PCR, and TCRdb holds only the in-frame ones, with some missing. This sample yields roughly 29,000 clones, of which roughly nine tenths are seen a single time; 11% belongs to the top ten. Study-level results: Early after transplant, HvG declines were associated with peak levels of circulating GvH clones. GvH clones were found in recipient marrow; some appeared first in ileum or blood. Allografts of patients with graft-donor T cell macrochimerism showed high graft-versus-host to host-versus-graft clone ratios.

The CDR3 loop spans 14 amino acids. In germline, CDR1 is WNHNN, CDR2 SYGVQD (reference sequence). Losses at the gene ends were 0 bases for V and 13 bases for J; bases not matched to a gene: 5. The chain employs TRBV10-1 and TRBJ2-1, with 11 bases fitting TRBD2. The source material was PBMCs, sampled around 460 days after intestinal transplantation. The receptor comes from a human patient who received an intestinal transplant, so some T cells may come from the graft donor. The CDR3 bases are TGCGCCAGCAGTGAGTCGGGGACTAGCGGATATCAGTTCTTC. Translated, it gives CASSESGTSGYQFF.